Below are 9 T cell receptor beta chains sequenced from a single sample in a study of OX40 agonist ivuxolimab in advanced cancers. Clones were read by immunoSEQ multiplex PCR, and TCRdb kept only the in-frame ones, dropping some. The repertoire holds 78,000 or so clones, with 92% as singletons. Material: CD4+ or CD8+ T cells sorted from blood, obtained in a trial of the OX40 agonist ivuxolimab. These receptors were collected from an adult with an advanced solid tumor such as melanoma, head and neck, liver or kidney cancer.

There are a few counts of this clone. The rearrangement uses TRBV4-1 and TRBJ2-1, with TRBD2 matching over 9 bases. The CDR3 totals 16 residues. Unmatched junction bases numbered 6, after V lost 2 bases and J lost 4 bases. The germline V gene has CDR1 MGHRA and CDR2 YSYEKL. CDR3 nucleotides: TGCGCCAGCAGCCAACCACTAGCGGGCCTATACAATGAGCAGTTCTTC. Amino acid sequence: CASSQPLAGLYNEQFF.

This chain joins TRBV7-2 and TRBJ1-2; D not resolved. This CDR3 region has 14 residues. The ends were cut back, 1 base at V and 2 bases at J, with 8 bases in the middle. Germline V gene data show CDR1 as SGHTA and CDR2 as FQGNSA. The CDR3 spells CASSLGSVNYGYTF. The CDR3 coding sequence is TGTGCCAGCAGCTTAGGTTCGGTCAACTATGGCTACACCTTC.

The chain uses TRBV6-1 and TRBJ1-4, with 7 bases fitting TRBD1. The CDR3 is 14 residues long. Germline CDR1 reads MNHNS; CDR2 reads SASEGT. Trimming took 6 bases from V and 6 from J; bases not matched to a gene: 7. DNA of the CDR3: TGTGCCAGCAGAACCGGGACAGACTATGAAAAACTGTTTTTT. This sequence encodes CASRTGTDYEKLFF.

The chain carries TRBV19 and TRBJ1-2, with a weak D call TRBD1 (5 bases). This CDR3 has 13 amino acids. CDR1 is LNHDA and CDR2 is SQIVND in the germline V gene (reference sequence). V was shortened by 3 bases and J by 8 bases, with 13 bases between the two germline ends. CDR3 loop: CASSIPGWGGYTF. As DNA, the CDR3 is TGTGCCAGTAGTATTCCCGGATGGGGCGGCTACACCTTC.

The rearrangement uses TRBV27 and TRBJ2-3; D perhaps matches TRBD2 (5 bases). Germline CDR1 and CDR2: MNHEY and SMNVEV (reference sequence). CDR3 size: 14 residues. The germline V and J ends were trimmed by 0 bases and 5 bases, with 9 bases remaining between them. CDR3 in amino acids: CASSLSKAVDTQYF. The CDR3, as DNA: TGTGCCAGCAGTTTATCGAAAGCGGTAGATACGCAGTATTTT.

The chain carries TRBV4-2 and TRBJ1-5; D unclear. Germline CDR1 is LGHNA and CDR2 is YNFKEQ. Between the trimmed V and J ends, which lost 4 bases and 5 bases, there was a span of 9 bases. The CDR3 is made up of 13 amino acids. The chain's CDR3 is CASSLNGDQPQHF. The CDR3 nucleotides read TGTGCCAGCAGCCTGAACGGGGATCAGCCCCAGCATTTT.

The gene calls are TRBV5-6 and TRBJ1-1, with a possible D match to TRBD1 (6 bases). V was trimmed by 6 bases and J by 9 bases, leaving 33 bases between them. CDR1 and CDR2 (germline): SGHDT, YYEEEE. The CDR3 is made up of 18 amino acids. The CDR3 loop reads CASNSIQGIPGMPFKAFF. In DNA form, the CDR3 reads TGTGCCAGCAACTCCATACAGGGAATTCCAGGGATGCCCTTTAAAGCTTTCTTT.

DNA for the CDR3: TGCAGCGTTGCCAGGGTGGATGGCTACACCTTC. Translating it yields CSVARVDGYTF. The gene calls are TRBV29-1 and TRBJ1-2; a possible D gene is TRBD1 (5 bases). The CDR3 is 11 residues long. V was trimmed by 4 bases and J by 6 bases, leaving 9 bases between them. Germline values: CDR1 SQVTM, CDR2 ANQGSEA.

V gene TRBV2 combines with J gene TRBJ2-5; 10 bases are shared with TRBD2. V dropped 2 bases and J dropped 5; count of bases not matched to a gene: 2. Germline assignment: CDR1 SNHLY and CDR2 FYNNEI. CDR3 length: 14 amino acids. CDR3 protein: CASSERAGGETQYF. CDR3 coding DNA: TGTGCCAGCAGTGAAAGAGCGGGAGGGGAGACCCAGTACTTC.